Presented here are 31 T cell receptor beta chains from one specimen sequenced in a study of blood T cells in healthy people across ages. Primed by a sample-barcoded 5' primer and a J-beta primer mix, a second PCR proceeded for 7 to 11 cycles. In TCRdb, the 5' RACE reads were re-called with MiXCR into one record per CDR3 protein. Of approximately 1.5 million distinct CDR3 sequences listed, under 55% are singletons. The sequenced material came from blood. The receptors come from a woman younger than 35 in good health.

The J gene is TRBJ2-6, the V gene TRBV4-1; the D is unclear. Deletions cut 4 bases from V and 0 bases from J, with 13 bases between. Germline lookup yields CDR1 MGHRA and CDR2 YSYEKL. This CDR3 region has 17 residues. The CDR3 coding sequence is TGCGCCAGCAGCCGACTCAGTGGGATCTCTGGGGCCAACGTCCTGACTTTC. This translates into CASSRLSGISGANVLTF.

The V gene is TRBV6-2 or TRBV6-3, the J gene TRBJ2-5, with a tentative D call TRBD2 (6 bases). This CDR3 region has 13 residues. Germline V lookup: CDR1 MNHEY, CDR2 SVGEGT. V was shortened by 7 bases and J by 11 bases, with 20 bases between the two germline ends. The CDR3 protein is CASKFGGKDEQYF. CDR3 nucleotide sequence: TGTGCCAGCAAGTTTGGAGGGAAAGATGAGCAGTACTTC.

This clonotype was recorded a few times. The chain recombines TRBV5-1 with TRBJ2-7; 11 nucleotides align to TRBD2. CDR3 length: 14 residues. V dropped 4 bases and J dropped 7; count of bases not matched to a gene: 7. Germline CDR1 is SGHRS and CDR2 is YFSETQ. This chain's CDR3 is CASSDTSGSEEQYF. Here the CDR3 DNA reads TGCGCCAGCAGCGACACTAGCGGGAGTGAAGAGCAGTACTTC.

The chain joins TRBV6-5 to TRBJ1-1; the D gene is possibly TRBD1 (5 bases). The CDR3 has 15 residues. V lost 2 bases to trimming and J lost 0 bases, with 10 bases between them. The germline CDR1 and CDR2 sequences are MNHEY and SVGAGI. CDR3: CASSYGRTLNTEAFF. The CDR3 region has the DNA TGTGCCAGCAGTTACGGACGGACACTGAACACTGAAGCTTTCTTT.

The rearrangement uses TRBV20-1 and TRBJ2-1, with D possibly TRBD2 on 5 matching bases. From germline, CDR1 is DFQATT and CDR2 SNEGSKA (reference sequence). Trimming removed 3 bases at V and 10 bases at J, with 10 bases between. This CDR3 spans 11 amino acids. CDR3 coding DNA: TGCAGTGCTAGTTACGGGAAAGAGCAGTTCTTC. It translates to CSASYGKEQFF.

This chain uses TRBV7-2 with TRBJ2-4; 8 bases are shared with TRBD1. The closer fit of TRBJ2-5 to the DNA end suggests the J call may be wrong. The CDR3 is made up of 18 amino acids. Germline CDR1 is SGHTA and CDR2 is FQGNSA. The CDR3 here is CASSLFRLPTGGGETQYF. DNA for the CDR3: TGTGCCAGCAGCCTGTTCAGACTCCCTACAGGGGGTGGGGAGACCCAGTACTTC.

This chain uses TRBV7-2 with TRBJ1-4; maybe TRBD1 (5 bases). Germline loops: CDR1 SGHTA, CDR2 FQGNSA. CDR3 length: 18 amino acids. V was trimmed by 5 bases and J by 1 base, leaving 20 bases between them. DNA for the CDR3: TGTGCCAGCAGCAGAGGACTTACCGGGAGGGGAACTAATGAAAAACTGTTTTTT. Translation gives CASSRGLTGRGTNEKLFF.

CDR3 in DNA: TGTGCCAGCAGCTTAGCGAGGTGGGGGGAACGCGGCTACACCTTC. It specifies CASSLARWGERGYTF. V and J are TRBV7-2 and TRBJ1-2; possibly TRBD1 for D (5 bases). Trimming cost V 0 bases and J 8 bases, with 16 bases left between them. CDR1 and CDR2 (germline): SGHTA, FQGNSA. The CDR3 consists of 15 residues.

This clonotype occurred a few times. V and J are TRBV28 and TRBJ2-3, with D maybe TRBD2 (5 bases). V was cut by 3 bases and J by 9 bases, with 10 bases left in between. The CDR3 is made up of 12 amino acids. Germline V gives CDR1 MDHEN, CDR2 SYDVKM. CDR3 sequence reads: CASSFRGTTQYF. The CDR3 region has the DNA TGTGCCAGCAGTTTCCGGGGTACCACGCAGTATTTT.

In its sample, this clonotype was seen a few times. V gene TRBV6-2 or TRBV6-3 combines with J gene TRBJ2-7; tentative D call: TRBD1 (6 bases). Germline-derived CDR1 and CDR2 are MNHEY and SVGEGT. Trimming removed 7 bases from V and 2 bases from J, with 15 bases in between. CDR3 length: 14 residues. The CDR3 here is CASTAYRDAYEQYF. The CDR3 DNA reads TGTGCCAGCACCGCTTACAGGGATGCCTACGAGCAGTACTTC.

The table lists this clonotype with a few counts. This chain joins TRBV20-1 and TRBJ2-5, with TRBD2 matching 7 bases. CDR1 and CDR2 from the germline V gene are DFQATT and SNEGSKA (reference sequence). The trim removed 1 base at V and 4 bases at J, leaving 9 bases unmatched. CDR3 size: 15 residues. CDR3 in DNA: TGCAGTGCTAGAGTTGGGCGGGAGACGTTAGAGACCCAGTACTTC. Protein sequence: CSARVGRETLETQYF.

This clonotype was detected a few times. The J gene is TRBJ2-3, the V gene TRBV3-1; 10 bases align to TRBD2. The germline gives CDR1 LGHDT, CDR2 YNNKEL (reference sequence). CDR3 length: 17 residues. The V segment lost 3 bases and the J segment 2 bases; nucleotides outside the gene matches: 8. The CDR3 reads CASSQYSGGSFTDTQYF. The CDR3 region has the DNA TGTGCCAGCAGCCAGTATAGCGGGGGGTCCTTCACAGATACGCAGTATTTT.

A single count supports this clonotype. V usage is TRBV4-1 and J usage is TRBJ2-1; 7 bases are a match to TRBD1. In germline, CDR1 is MGHRA, CDR2 YSYEKL. This CDR3 has 17 residues. The trim removed 0 bases at V and 0 bases at J, leaving 5 bases unmatched. CDR3 coding DNA: TGCGCCAGCAGCCAAGAAATCGGACAGGCCTCCTACAATGAGCAGTTCTTC. This gives the protein CASSQEIGQASYNEQFF.

The chain has TRBV20-1 and TRBJ1-1; D perhaps matches TRBD1 (5 bases). V was pared by 0 bases and J by 6 bases, with 17 bases between. CDR1 is DFQATT, CDR2 SNEGSKA, per germline (reference sequence). The CDR3 contains 15 residues. CDR3 sequence (DNA): TGCAGTGCTAGAGACCGTTTAAGGGGATATTCTGAAGCTTTCTTT. Amino acids: CSARDRLRGYSEAFF.

V usage is TRBV5-1 and J usage is TRBJ2-1, with D perhaps being TRBD1 or TRBD2 (5 bases each). The closer fit of TRBJ2-7 to the DNA end suggests the J call may be wrong. Per germline, CDR1 SGHRS and CDR2 YFSETQ. The CDR3 sequence is 15 residues long. DNA for the CDR3: TGCGCCAGCAGCGAGGGTGGACACTCCTACAATGAGCAGTACTTC. Encoded protein: CASSEGGHSYNEQYF.

This chain joins TRBV27 and TRBJ2-5, with D possibly being TRBD1 (5 bases). The J call could be wrong; TRBJ2-1 is a better fit for the DNA end. The germline CDR1 and CDR2 sequences are MNHEY and SMNVEV (reference sequence). The CDR3 is 13 residues long. The CDR3 coding sequence is TGTGCCAGCAGTAGACAGCTACAAGAGACCCAGTTCTTC. It encodes CASSRQLQETQFF.

This chain links TRBV12-5 with TRBJ2-7; TRBD2 agrees at 14 bases. The germline CDR1 and CDR2 sequences are LGHNT and FRNRAP. The CDR3 spans 15 residues. V was clipped by 5 bases and J by 7 bases; unmatched bases: 7. The CDR3 loop is CASGRGLAGGNEQYF. The CDR3 DNA sequence: TGTGCTAGTGGTCGTGGACTAGCGGGGGGCAATGAGCAGTACTTC. The full variable domain, rest sourced from reference TRBV12-5 and TRBJ2-7, is DARVTQTPRHKVTEMGQEVTMRCQPILGHNTVFWYRQTMMQGLELLAYFRNRAPLDDSGMPKDRFSAEMPDATLATLKIQPSEPRDSAVYFCASGRGLAGGNEQYFGPGTRLTVT.

The chain employs TRBV6-2 or TRBV6-3 and TRBJ2-1; no firm D call. V gave up 3 bases and J gave up 2 bases, with 11 bases separating them. Germline V CDR1 and CDR2: MNHEY, SVGEGT. This CDR3 comprises 15 residues. The CDR3 nucleotides are TGTGCCAGCAGTTATGCCCCCCGGCCCTACAATGAGCAGTTCTTC. This sequence encodes CASSYAPRPYNEQFF.

The V gene is TRBV4-1, the J gene TRBJ2-1; 7 positions agree with TRBD2. V dropped 1 base and J dropped 5; count of bases not matched to a gene: 8. The CDR3 extends over 16 amino acids. CDR1 MGHRA and CDR2 YSYEKL come from the germline V gene. The CDR3 sequence: CASSQVGLTLHNEQFF. CDR3 coding DNA: TGCGCCAGCAGCCAAGTGGGACTAACCCTCCACAATGAGCAGTTCTTC.

This clonotype was observed a single time. This chain links TRBV6-2 or TRBV6-3 with TRBJ2-1; a possible D gene is TRBD1 (6 bases). The CDR3 runs to 15 residues. The V end lost 5 bases, the J end lost 0 bases, and 11 bases lay between the germline ends. Germline loops: CDR1 MNHEY, CDR2 SVGEGT. The CDR3 coding sequence is TGTGCCAGCAGTGGGAACAGGGTCTCCTACAATGAGCAGTTCTTC. It specifies CASSGNRVSYNEQFF.

The gene calls are TRBV6-5 and TRBJ2-3; TRBD2 matches at 7 bases. The CDR3 has 14 residues. Looked up from germline, CDR1 is MNHEY and CDR2 is SVGAGI. V shed 5 bases, J shed 5 bases, and the junction held 7 bases outside the gene matches. DNA for the CDR3: TGTGCCAGCAGTGATGGGGCTAGCGGAGATACGCAGTATTTT. Protein: CASSDGASGDTQYF.

Worth noting for this clonotype: Possible read error: a much larger clone is one base away. This chain uses TRBV18 with TRBJ2-1; 8 nucleotides line up with TRBD1. The germline CDR1 and CDR2 sequences are KGHSH and LQKENI. The CDR3 has 13 residues. The CDR3: CASPPDRDNEQFF. The CDR3, as DNA: TGTGCCAGCCCACCGGACAGGGACAATGAGCAGTTCTTC.

The rearrangement links TRBV29-1 to TRBJ1-1; 7 bases are a match to TRBD1. V gave up 6 bases and J gave up 1 base; unmatched junction bases: 14. The length of the CDR3 is 16 residues. CDR1 is SQVTM and CDR2 is ANQGSEA in the germline V gene. The CDR3: CSVEDRRRTPNTEAFF. The CDR3 region has the DNA TGCAGCGTAGAGGACAGGAGGCGGACCCCGAACACTGAAGCTTTCTTT.

The rearrangement joins TRBV5-1 to TRBJ2-1; 9 bases match TRBD2. The germline V gene encodes CDR1 SGHRS and CDR2 YFSETQ. Losses at the gene ends were 0 bases for V and 7 bases for J; bases not matched to a gene: 2. There are 14 residues in the CDR3. CDR3 protein: CASSLASGKNEQFF. CDR3 sequence (DNA): TGCGCCAGCAGCTTGGCTAGCGGGAAGAATGAGCAGTTCTTC.

This chain connects TRBV4-3 to TRBJ2-5; 7 bases are shared with TRBD2. The CDR3 extends over 18 amino acids. The germline gives CDR1 LGHNA, CDR2 YSLEER. Trimming cost V 3 bases and J 11 bases; bases outside gene matches: 24. The CDR3: CASSHAPPRTRLNNEQYF. DNA of the CDR3: TGCGCCAGCAGCCACGCCCCCCCCCGGACTAGACTCAACAATGAGCAGTACTTC.

V usage is TRBV5-1 and J usage is TRBJ1-1; 9 positions agree with TRBD1. The CDR3 is 17 residues long. V lost 0 bases to trimming and J lost 0 bases; unmatched junction nucleotides: 6. Germline V gene data show CDR1 as SGHRS and CDR2 as YFSETQ. CDR3 sequence: CASSLDGQGLMNTEAFF. In nucleotides, the CDR3 is TGCGCCAGCAGCTTGGATGGACAGGGGTTAATGAACACTGAAGCTTTCTTT. The full variable domain, its missing parts supplied by reference TRBV5-1 and TRBJ1-1, is KAGVTQTPRYLIKTRGQQVTLSCSPISGHRSVSWYQQTPGQGLQFLFEYFSETQRNKGNFPGRFSGRQFSNSRSEMNVSTLELGDSALYLCASSLDGQGLMNTEAFFGQGTRLTVV.

This clonotype was recorded a few times. The genes are TRBV6-2 or TRBV6-3 and TRBJ1-2; D call uncertain. V lost 5 bases, J lost 4 bases, and 8 bases lay in between. Germline V gene sequence: CDR1 MNHEY, CDR2 SVGEGT. This CDR3 is built from 12 residues. The CDR3 DNA reads as TGTGCCAGCAGTCCCATCATCTATGGCTACACCTTC. This encodes CASSPIIYGYTF.

The V and J genes are TRBV6-1 and TRBJ1-2; D gene unclear. The CDR3 contains 12 residues. V lost 6 bases, J lost 5 bases, and 10 bases lay in between. The germline gives CDR1 MNHNS, CDR2 SASEGT. In DNA form, the CDR3 reads TGTGCCAGCAGCGAACGGGTTTATGGCTACACCTTC. Amino acid sequence: CASSERVYGYTF.

This sequence joins TRBV12-3 or TRBV12-4 and TRBJ2-7; TRBD1 might be the D (6 bases). The CDR3 covers 14 residues. V was trimmed by 6 bases and J by 0 bases, leaving 12 bases between them. CDR3 region: CASSPEGVSYEQYF. CDR3 nucleotides: TGTGCCAGCAGCCCCGAGGGGGTCTCCTACGAGCAGTACTTC.

As to this clonotype: An end of the junction does not agree with germline; a read error may underlie this. The chain carries TRBV6-6 and TRBJ2-1; D is unclear. In germline, CDR1 is MNHNY, CDR2 SVGAGI (reference sequence). The CDR3 contains 14 residues. The CDR3 sequence is CASSDSTRYNEQFF. The CDR3 DNA reads as TGTGCCAGCAGTGACTCTACCAGGTACAATGAGCAGTTCTTC.

The chain uses TRBV20-1 and TRBJ1-2; D call uncertain. Germline loops: CDR1 DFQATT, CDR2 SNEGSKA (reference sequence). The CDR3 totals 14 residues. V was pared by 3 bases and J by 4 bases, with 15 bases between. CDR3: CSASSRGDLYGYTF. The CDR3 DNA follows: TGCAGTGCTAGTTCGCGTGGAGACCTCTATGGCTACACCTTC.